This TCR beta chain was retrieved from a study of T cell responses to AZD1222 COVID-19 vaccine. Overall study results and limits: Reportedly, nearly half the spike-specific TCRs target unmutated variant regions. Scientists sampled the repertoires only once the peak T cell response had passed.

The assay was immunoSEQ multiplex PCR, and TCRdb's table has in-frame clones only and misses some. Of 150,000 or so clones in the sample, about 90% were seen once. Note on this clone: Its antigen is undetermined.

Germline V gene lookup returns CDR1 SGHTA and CDR2 FQGTGA. This CDR3 is 16 amino acids long. V was trimmed by 4 bases and J by 0 bases, leaving 16 bases between them. This TCR came from an adult in good health. The starting material was peripheral blood, obtained on day 0 of AZD1222 vaccination. This rearrangement joins TRBV7-3 to TRBJ2-7, with D unclear. The CDR3 nucleotides read TGTGCCAGCAGCTCCTCTCGAGCGCGAGCCTCCTACGAGCAGTACTTC. Translated: CASSSSRARASYEQYF.